The rows below give T cell receptor beta chains drawn from one sample of a study of blood T cell repertoires in COVID-19. TCRdb's table, derived via immunoSEQ multiplex PCR, lists solely in-frame clones and lacks some. The sample includes fewer than 650,000 clones, 85% to 90% of them seen just once. Sequencing was done on a sample of peripheral blood. The receptors derive from a woman between 50 and 59 years old with COVID-19, enrolled during active disease. Each CDR3 is given with its conserved first and last residue. D genes are given only for firm matches. Size is omitted from some rows. Given values are once, few, many or a class for expanded clones.

V gene	D gene	clone size	J gene	CDR3 protein	CDR3 DNA
TRBV24-1	.	.	TRBJ2-2	CATSADIGASGELFF	TGTGCCACCAGTGCGGACATTGGGGCCAGCGGGGAGCTGTTTTTT
TRBV13	TRBD2	.	TRBJ2-5	CASSGRAAAGEQETQYF	TGTGCCAGCAGCGGGAGAGCGGCAGCGGGGGAACAAGAGACCCAGTACTTC
TRBV5-1	.	.	TRBJ2-1	CASSPGVAHNEQFF	TGCGCCAGCAGCCCCGGGGTAGCGCACAATGAGCAGTTCTTC
TRBV6-5	.	once	TRBJ1-4	CASSYSRVEKLFF	TGTGCCAGCAGTTATTCACGGGTTGAAAAACTGTTTTTT
TRBV30	.	.	TRBJ1-2	CAWSGPNREGDYGYTF	TGTGCCTGGAGTGGACCAAACAGGGAGGGGGACTATGGCTACACCTTC
TRBV4-2	.	.	TRBJ2-7	CASSQERTATSSEQYF	TGTGCCAGCAGCCAAGAACGGACAGCCACTTCCTCCGAGCAGTACTTC
TRBV6-5	TRBD1	.	TRBJ1-4	CASRGQGMGEKLFF	TGTGCCAGCAGAGGACAGGGTATGGGTGAAAAACTGTTTTTT
TRBV2	.	.	TRBJ2-1	CASSGEPHNEQFF	TGTGCCAGCAGTGGAGAGCCCCACAATGAGCAGTTCTTC
TRBV30	TRBD1	.	TRBJ2-2	CAWSPRWGTGIGGELFF	TGTGCCTGGAGCCCGAGGTGGGGGACAGGGATAGGCGGGGAGCTGTTTTTT
TRBV19	.	.	TRBJ1-2	CASSILETALNGYTF	TGTGCCAGTAGTATCCTTGAGACAGCCCTTAATGGCTACACCTTC
TRBV27	TRBD2	.	TRBJ2-3	CASSLAGGHDTQYF	TGTGCCAGCAGTCTAGCGGGGGGTCACGATACGCAGTATTTT
TRBV27	.	.	TRBJ1-3	CASSLTSSGNTIYF	TGTGCCAGCAGTTTAACAAGCTCTGGAAACACCATATATTTT
TRBV30	.	.	TRBJ2-2	CAWSLAPGELFF	TGTGCCTGGAGCCTAGCCCCCGGGGAGCTGTTTTTT
TRBV5-1	.	.	TRBJ1-3	CASSFDSRSGNTIYF	TGCGCCAGCAGCTTCGACTCCCGCTCTGGAAACACCATATATTTT
TRBV9	.	.	TRBJ1-3	CASSVGPGRDDTIYF	TGTGCCAGCAGCGTAGGACCAGGCCGGGATGACACCATATATTTT
TRBV7-9	TRBD1	.	TRBJ2-7	CASSLAAGTGRFAHYEQYF	TGTGCCAGCAGCTTAGCGGCCGGGACAGGGAGATTCGCGCACTACGAGCAGTACTTC
TRBV18	.	.	TRBJ1-3	CASSPEAGAGNTIYF	TGTGCCAGCTCACCGGAAGCAGGGGCTGGAAACACCATATATTTT